This section outlines one TCR beta chain sequence together with its context. This entry comes from a study of T cell changes during pregnancy in multiple sclerosis. Germline V gene lookup returns CDR1 MNHNY and CDR2 SVGAGI (reference sequence). The V and J ends lost 6 bases and 0 bases, in that order; junction bases with no gene match: 11. This CDR3 has 16 amino acids. Profiled with immunoSEQ multiplex PCR; TCRdb holds only in-frame clones, not every one. The sample consists of about 67,000 clones, roughly 92% of them appearing once. The clonotype originates from a female donor with multiple sclerosis, enrolled in a pregnancy study. The rearrangement uses TRBV6-6 and TRBJ2-7; 7 bases map to TRBD2. Sequences were derived from peripheral blood, sampled in the second trimester of pregnancy. This chain's CDR3 is CASSPRGGEGSYEQYF. The CDR3, as DNA: TGTGCCAGCAGCCCCCGGGGAGGGGAAGGCTCCTACGAGCAGTACTTC.